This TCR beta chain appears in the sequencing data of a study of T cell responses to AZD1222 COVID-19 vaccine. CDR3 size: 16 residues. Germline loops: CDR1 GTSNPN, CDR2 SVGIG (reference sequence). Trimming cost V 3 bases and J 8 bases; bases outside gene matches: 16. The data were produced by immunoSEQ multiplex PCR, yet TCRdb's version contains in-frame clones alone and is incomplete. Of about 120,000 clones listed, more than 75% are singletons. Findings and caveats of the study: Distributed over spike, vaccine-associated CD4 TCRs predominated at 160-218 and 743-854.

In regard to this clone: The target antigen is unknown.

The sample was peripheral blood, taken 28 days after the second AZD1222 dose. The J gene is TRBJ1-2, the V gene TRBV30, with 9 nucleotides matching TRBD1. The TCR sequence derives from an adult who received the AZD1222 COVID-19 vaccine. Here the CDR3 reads CAWSGTGFLGRGGYTF. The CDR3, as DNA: TGTGCCTGGAGCGGGACAGGGTTTCTCGGCAGAGGGGGCTACACCTTC.